These 8 T cell receptor beta chains were sequenced from one sample in a study of blood T cells in healthy people across ages (dated by TCRdb to about 2015). The library was prepared using 5' RACE. This sample was sequenced with an Illumina HiSeq 2500. A second PCR of about 6 to 12 cycles was run with a J-beta primer mix and a sample-barcoded 5' primer. TCRdb reworked the public reads: Q25 trimming with fastp, MiXCR clone assembly, productive beta chains retained. Rows with one shared CDR3 protein collapse into an entry with the most common genes and DNA. Recorded for this sample are 1.5 million to 2 million distinct CDR3 sequences; roughly 52% of them occurred a single time. The top ten hold around 2.1% of the sample. The material sequenced was blood. The receptors stem from a woman aged 40 to 50 in good health.

The CDR3 DNA follows: TGTGCCAGCAGTCTCCAGGAAAATAGCAATCAGCCCCAGCATTTT. It specifies CASSLQENSNQPQHF. The chain uses TRBV12-3 or TRBV12-4 and TRBJ1-5; D remains unclear. V was pared by 5 bases and J by 0 bases, with 11 bases between. The length of the CDR3 is 15 residues.

The gene calls are TRBV13 and TRBJ2-3; 11 nucleotides line up with TRBD2. This CDR3 comprises 16 residues. CDR1 PRHDT and CDR2 FYEKMQ come from the germline V gene (reference sequence). The J segment lost 4 bases and the V segment lost 5 bases, leaving 8 bases of the junction unmatched. CDR3 nucleotides: TGTGCCAGCAGCCCGCGACTAGCGGGGCAACCAGATACGCAGTATTTT. Its protein product is CASSPRLAGQPDTQYF.

This clonotype was counted a few times. CDR3 sequence: CASSIRLSRVYNEQFF. CDR3 in DNA: TGTGCCAGCAGCATCCGACTGTCTAGGGTATACAATGAGCAGTTCTTC. The rearrangement links TRBV7-2 to TRBJ2-1; D gene uncertain. V was shortened by 5 bases and J by 4 bases, with 18 bases between the two germline ends. Germline assignment: CDR1 SGHTA and CDR2 FQGNSA. The CDR3 totals 16 residues.

The rearrangement uses TRBV7-9 and TRBJ1-4; TRBD1 matches 8 bases. CDR1 SEHNR and CDR2 FQNEAQ come from the germline V gene (reference sequence). The trim removed 1 base at V and 2 bases at J, leaving 3 bases unmatched. This CDR3 comprises 16 residues. The CDR3 spells CASSLERTGTNEKLFF. The DNA for the CDR3 is TGTGCCAGCAGCTTAGAGAGGACAGGGACTAATGAAAAACTGTTTTTT.

V gene TRBV4-3 combines with J gene TRBJ2-1; 10 nucleotides match TRBD1. Per germline, CDR1 LGHNA and CDR2 YSLEER. The CDR3 sequence is 15 residues long. Trimming cost V 2 bases and J 9 bases; bases outside gene matches: 7. CDR3 in DNA: TGCGCCAGCAGCCAAACCGGGACAGGGGCATCTGAGCAGTTCTTC. Translated: CASSQTGTGASEQFF.

The chain recombines TRBV27 with TRBJ1-2, with D maybe TRBD1 (6 bases). V lost 6 bases and J lost 8, with 13 bases in between. The length of the CDR3 is 12 residues. Germline lookup yields CDR1 MNHEY and CDR2 SMNVEV (reference sequence). The CDR3 region has the DNA TGTGCCAGCAGGGAGGGGGGGCTCGGCTACACCTTC. Translating gives CASREGGLGYTF.

This clonotype was counted a few times. The chain combines TRBV9 with TRBJ2-3; D is ambiguous. V was shortened by 4 bases and J by 0 bases, with 12 bases between the two germline ends. The V gene's germline CDR1 is SGDLS and CDR2 YYNGEE. This CDR3 is built from 15 residues. The CDR3 DNA is TGTGCCAGCAGCCCCGTTACGACAAGCACAGATACGCAGTATTTT. This gives the protein CASSPVTTSTDTQYF.

V usage is TRBV4-3 and J usage is TRBJ2-7; 12 nucleotides agree with TRBD2. The V gene end was trimmed by 0 bases and the J gene end by 3 bases; junction bases not matched to a gene: 3. This CDR3 comprises 16 residues. Germline CDR1 reads LGHNA; CDR2 reads YSLEER. In DNA form, the CDR3 reads TGCGCCAGCAGCCAAGATGGACTAGCGGGGCACTACGAGCAGTACTTC. It encodes CASSQDGLAGHYEQYF.